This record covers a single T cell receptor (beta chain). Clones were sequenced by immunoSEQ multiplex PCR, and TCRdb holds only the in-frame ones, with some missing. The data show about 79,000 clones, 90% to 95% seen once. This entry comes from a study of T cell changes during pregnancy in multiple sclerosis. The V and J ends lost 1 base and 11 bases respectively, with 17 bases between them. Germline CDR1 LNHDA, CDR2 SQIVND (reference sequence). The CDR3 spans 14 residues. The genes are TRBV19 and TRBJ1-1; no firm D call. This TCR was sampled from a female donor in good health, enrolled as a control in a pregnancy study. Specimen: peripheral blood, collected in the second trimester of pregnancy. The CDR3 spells CASSIGRLDFRAFF. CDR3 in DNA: TGTGCCAGTAGTATAGGGAGACTCGACTTTCGGGCTTTCTTT.